One and the same sample provided the 29 T cell receptor beta chains below, sequenced in a study of cytomegalovirus exposure and HLA in healthy donors. PCR involved 60 Vbeta and 13 Jbeta primers. Method: immunoSEQ multiplex PCR; TCRdb's copy keeps in-frame clones and lacks some. The repertoire holds some 97,000 clones, with more than 65% as singletons. Material: PBMCs. These receptors all stem from a woman aged 18 to 35 in good health and CMV-seronegative.

Here the CDR3 DNA reads TGTGCCAGTAGTTCGGTTACTAGCGGGGGTGATACGCAGTATTTT. This sequence encodes CASSSVTSGGDTQYF. The rearrangement joins TRBV19 to TRBJ2-3; TRBD2 matches 11 bases. The germline V gene encodes CDR1 LNHDA and CDR2 SQIVND (reference sequence). Trimming at V came to 5 bases and at J to 6 bases, leaving 7 bases not matched to a gene. The CDR3 is made up of 15 amino acids. Supplemented by reference TRBV19 and TRBJ2-3, the full variable domain reads DGGITQSPKYLFRKEGQNVTLSCEQNLNHDAMYWYRQDPGQGLRLIYYSQIVNDFQKGDIAEGYSVSREKKESFPLTVTSAQKNPTAFYLCASSSVTSGGDTQYFGPGTRLTVL.

The V and J genes are TRBV29-1 and TRBJ2-3, with 11 bases matching TRBD2. The length of the CDR3 is 15 residues. The junction had 7 bases not matched to a gene; V was cut back by 4 bases and J by 4 bases. Germline values: CDR1 SQVTM, CDR2 ANQGSEA. The CDR3 sequence: CSVALLAGVADTQYF. CDR3 DNA: TGCAGCGTTGCCCTACTAGCGGGAGTGGCAGATACGCAGTATTTT.

The rearrangement uses TRBV6-1 and TRBJ1-1; TRBD1 matches at 9 bases. This CDR3 is built from 14 residues. J was trimmed by 0 bases and V by 7 bases; bases with no gene match: 3. CDR1 and CDR2 from the germline V gene are MNHNS and SASEGT. The CDR3: CASKRDRVNTEAFF. DNA for the CDR3: TGTGCCAGCAAGAGGGACAGGGTGAACACTGAAGCTTTCTTT.

This clone was seen a handful of times. This sequence joins TRBV9 and TRBJ1-6, with 9 bases fitting TRBD1. The CDR3 has 16 amino acids. Trimming took 3 bases from V and 2 from J; bases not matched to a gene: 3. Germline V CDR1 and CDR2: SGDLS, YYNGEE. DNA for the CDR3: TGTGCCAGCAGCGCAACAGGGGGCGCCTATAATTCACCCCTCCACTTT. This encodes CASSATGGAYNSPLHF. Full variable domain (outside the CDR3, taken from reference TRBV9 and TRBJ1-6): DSGVTQTPKHLITATGQRVTLRCSPRSGDLSVYWYQQSLDQGLQFLIQYYNGEERAKGNILERFSAQQFPDLHSELNLSSLELGDSALYFCASSATGGAYNSPLHFGNGTRLTVT.

The DNA of the CDR3 is TGTGCCAGTAGTACAGGTATAGCTGAAGCTTTCTTT. Amino acid sequence: CASSTGIAEAFF. The chain combines TRBV19 with TRBJ1-1; no reliable D call. CDR1 and CDR2 from the germline V gene are LNHDA and SQIVND (reference sequence). V was pared by 4 bases and J by 6 bases, with 9 bases between. The CDR3 consists of 12 residues.

The gene calls are TRBV7-9 and TRBJ2-7; 12 nucleotides align to TRBD2. Germline V gene sequence: CDR1 SEHNR, CDR2 FQNEAQ (reference sequence). V was clipped by 4 bases and J by 2 bases; unmatched bases: 3. The CDR3 runs 15 residues. The CDR3 region is CASSSGLAGAYEQYF. CDR3 bases: TGTGCCAGCAGCTCGGGACTAGCGGGCGCCTACGAGCAGTACTTC.

The chain employs TRBV5-4 and TRBJ2-3; TRBD2 might be the D (6 bases). V dropped 2 bases and J dropped 4 bases, with 11 bases sitting between them. Per germline, CDR1 SGHNT and CDR2 YYREEE (reference sequence). CDR3 length: 14 residues. The CDR3 DNA reads as TGTGCCAGCAGCTTTTCCGGGAGCCCAGATACGCAGTATTTT. Protein sequence: CASSFSGSPDTQYF.

The CDR3 DNA follows: TGCGCCAGCAGCCCCAGGGCTAGCGGGAGACCCTACAATGAGCAGTTCTTC. It encodes CASSPRASGRPYNEQFF. This rearrangement joins TRBV4-3 to TRBJ2-1, with 10 bases identical to TRBD2. Looked up from germline, CDR1 is LGHNA and CDR2 is YSLEER. After removal of 4 bases from V and 2 bases from J, the junction contained 8 bases not matched to a gene. The CDR3 contains 17 residues.

CDR3 bases: TGCGCCAGCAGCTACGGGGGGCCTGTCACTGAAGCTTTCTTT. This encodes CASSYGGPVTEAFF. V is TRBV5-1 and J is TRBJ1-1; D may be TRBD1 (6 bases). The CDR3 has 14 residues. V was shortened by 3 bases and J by 4 bases, with 13 bases between the two germline ends. Germline CDR1 reads SGHRS; CDR2 reads YFSETQ.

The DNA for the CDR3 is TGTGCCAGCAGCTTGGTGCCTAGCGGGGAAGAGACCCAGTACTTC. Translating gives CASSLVPSGEETQYF. The chain recombines TRBV5-5 with TRBJ2-5, with TRBD2 matching over 9 bases. Germline values: CDR1 SGHKS, CDR2 YYEKEE (reference sequence). The CDR3 is 15 residues long. With 0 bases clipped from V and 3 bases from J, the junction kept 3 bases outside the gene matches.

This clone has only one observation. The chain uses TRBV11-2 and TRBJ2-5, with D maybe TRBD1 (7 bases). The CDR3 covers 14 residues. The V end lost 3 bases, the J end lost 9 bases, and 17 bases lay between the germline ends. Germline CDR1 SGHAT, CDR2 FQNNGV. CDR3 bases: TGTGCCAGCAGCTTTGGGACAGTTGGGGAGGCCCAGTACTTC. It encodes CASSFGTVGEAQYF.

The V gene is TRBV18, the J gene TRBJ1-3; no clear D gene. This CDR3 region has 15 residues. From germline, CDR1 is KGHSH and CDR2 LQKENI. V gave up 2 bases and J gave up 2 bases, with 10 bases separating them. CDR3 in amino acids: CASSPSGEAGNTIYF. CDR3 DNA sequence: TGTGCCAGCTCACCATCCGGGGAGGCTGGAAACACCATATATTTT.

CDR3 DNA: TGTGCCAGCAGCTTGCAGGGGGCGAATGAGCAGTTCTTC. As protein: CASSLQGANEQFF. The genes are TRBV5-4 and TRBJ2-1; 8 nucleotides agree with TRBD1. This CDR3 has 13 residues. Losses at the gene ends were 1 base for V and 7 bases for J; bases not matched to a gene: 1. Germline-derived CDR1 and CDR2 are SGHNT and YYREEE (reference sequence). The whole variable domain, filled in from reference TRBV5-4 and TRBJ2-1, reads ETGVTQSPTHLIKTRGQQVTLRCSSQSGHNTVSWYQQALGQGPQFIFQYYREEENGRGNFPPRFSGLQFPNYSSELNVNALELDDSALYLCASSLQGANEQFFGPGTRLTVL.

The chain joins TRBV2 to TRBJ1-6, with 11 bases fitting TRBD1. Germline CDR1 reads SNHLY; CDR2 reads FYNNEI. Losses at the gene ends were 6 bases for V and 10 bases for J; bases not matched to a gene: 11. The CDR3 is 16 amino acids. The CDR3 sequence is CASSTNHRDRGSPLHF. The CDR3, as DNA: TGTGCCAGCAGCACTAACCACCGGGACAGGGGGTCACCCCTCCACTTT.

This clone was recorded once. The chain employs TRBV29-1 and TRBJ2-1; D perhaps matches TRBD2 (5 bases). Trimming took 5 bases from V and 6 from J, leaving 8 bases between them. Germline V gene data show CDR1 as SQVTM and CDR2 as ANQGSEA. The CDR3 loop spans 11 amino acids. The CDR3 loop reads CSVRTPNEQFF. The DNA for the CDR3 is TGCAGCGTTCGGACTCCCAATGAGCAGTTCTTC.

This clone was picked up one time. The J gene is TRBJ1-5, the V gene TRBV6-6; D possibly corresponds to TRBD1 (5 bases). The CDR3 length is 15 residues. Germline assignment: CDR1 MNHNY and CDR2 SVGAGI (reference sequence). Trimming took off 0 bases at V and 7 bases at J, with 13 bases between the two ends. The CDR3 is CASSYSRSQGQPQHF. CDR3 nucleotide sequence: TGTGCCAGCAGTTACTCACGCAGCCAGGGCCAGCCCCAGCATTTT.

This sequence joins TRBV4-3 and TRBJ2-2, with D maybe TRBD1 (6 bases). V lost 0 bases and J 1 base, leaving 9 bases between the germline ends. From germline, CDR1 is LGHNA and CDR2 YSLEER. This CDR3 contains 16 residues. CDR3 loop: CASSQEGQMNTGELFF. The CDR3 DNA follows: TGCGCCAGCAGCCAAGAAGGACAGATGAACACCGGGGAGCTGTTTTTT.

The CDR3 spells CASSSGTRGETQYF. Here the CDR3 DNA reads TGTGCCAGCAGTTCCGGGACTAGAGGAGAGACCCAGTACTTC. The gene calls are TRBV27 and TRBJ2-5; 8 nucleotides agree with TRBD2. CDR1 and CDR2 from the germline V gene are MNHEY and SMNVEV (reference sequence). This CDR3 spans 14 amino acids. After removal of 4 bases from V and 4 bases from J, the junction contained 5 bases not matched to a gene.

The V and J genes are TRBV30 and TRBJ2-3; D is possibly TRBD2 (5 bases). Per the germline V gene, CDR1 is GTSNPN and CDR2 is SVGIG (reference sequence). CDR3 length equals 11 residues. Trimming cost V 1 base and J 8 bases, with 7 bases left between them. The CDR3 loop is CAWSAGGTQYF. CDR3 sequence (DNA): TGTGCCTGGAGTGCAGGAGGTACGCAGTATTTT.

The J gene is TRBJ2-1, the V gene TRBV28, with 16 nucleotides matching TRBD2. This CDR3 has 19 amino acids. Germline CDR1 is MDHEN and CDR2 is SYDVKM. The trim removed 6 bases at V and 7 bases at J, leaving 15 bases unmatched. CDR3 sequence reads: CASRTPMAGTSGRANEQFF. CDR3 sequence (DNA): TGTGCCAGCAGGACGCCTATGGCCGGGACTAGCGGGAGGGCTAATGAGCAGTTCTTC.

This clone appeared a single time. The V gene is TRBV7-9, the J gene TRBJ2-7; possibly TRBD2 for D (5 bases). The CDR3 consists of 15 residues. Germline V gene data show CDR1 as SEHNR and CDR2 as FQNEAQ (reference sequence). Between the trimmed V and J ends, which lost 4 bases and 2 bases, there was a span of 15 bases. The CDR3 sequence: CASSSTGIPTYEQYF. The CDR3 coding sequence is TGTGCCAGCAGCTCGACCGGGATTCCAACCTACGAGCAGTACTTC.

The CDR3 region is CSGGTTSYEQYF. In DNA, the CDR3 is TGTTCCGGGGGGACTACCTCCTACGAGCAGTACTTC. J is TRBJ2-7 and V is TRBV7-9, with 7 bases aligning to TRBD2. The germline V gene has CDR1 SEHNR and CDR2 FQNEAQ (reference sequence). This CDR3 is built from 12 residues.

V gene TRBV18 combines with J gene TRBJ2-7, with D tentatively TRBD1 (7 bases). In germline, CDR1 is KGHSH, CDR2 LQKENI. V was pared by 9 bases and J by 6 bases, with 27 bases between. CDR3 length: 16 amino acids. CDR3 sequence reads: CASSILAGQMRPEQYF. The CDR3, as DNA: TGTGCCAGTTCAATCCTTGCGGGACAGATGAGACCCGAGCAGTACTTC. Full variable domain (missing parts from reference TRBV18 and TRBJ2-7): NAGVMQNPRHLVRRRGQEARLRCSPMKGHSHVYWYRQLPEEGLKFMVYLQKENIIDESGMPKERFSAEFPKEGPSILRIQQVVRGDSAAYFCASSILAGQMRPEQYFGPGTRLTVT.

V is TRBV25-1 and J is TRBJ2-1; a weak D match, TRBD2 (6 bases). CDR3 size: 12 residues. CDR1 and CDR2 from the germline V gene are MGHDK and SYGVNS. Trimming took off 7 bases at V and 10 bases at J, with 14 bases between the two ends. In DNA, the CDR3 is TGTGCCAGCACGGTCGGGAGTGGGGAGCAGTTCTTC. Protein sequence: CASTVGSGEQFF.

This chain connects TRBV6-6 to TRBJ2-5; 9 bases are shared with TRBD2. Germline assignment: CDR1 MNHNY and CDR2 SVGAGI (reference sequence). This CDR3 has 16 residues. Trimming cost V 4 bases and J 2 bases; bases outside gene matches: 8. The CDR3 reads CASSLTRTSVQETQYF. CDR3 nucleotides: TGTGCCAGCAGTTTGACGAGGACTAGCGTTCAAGAGACCCAGTACTTC.

The J gene is TRBJ2-2, the V gene TRBV30, with D possibly being TRBD2 (6 bases). The CDR3 sequence is 14 residues long. The V gene lost 2 bases and the J gene lost 4 bases, with 11 bases spanning the gap. The germline V gene encodes CDR1 GTSNPN and CDR2 SVGIG (reference sequence). As DNA, the CDR3 is TGTGCCTGGAGTCTGGGGGAGGTCACCGGGGAGCTGTTTTTT. It translates to CAWSLGEVTGELFF.

This clone was seen a handful of times. The rearrangement joins TRBV6-6 to TRBJ1-4; D gene uncertain. Germline V gene lookup returns CDR1 MNHNY and CDR2 SVGAGI (reference sequence). This CDR3 is 15 amino acids long. V dropped 6 bases and J dropped 2 bases, with 13 bases sitting between them. The CDR3 loop is CASRRNAGTNEKLFF. The CDR3, as DNA: TGTGCCAGCAGACGAAATGCCGGGACTAATGAAAAACTGTTTTTT.

This chain links TRBV29-1 with TRBJ2-3, with D unresolved. Per the germline V gene, CDR1 is SQVTM and CDR2 is ANQGSEA. V was pared by 5 bases and J by 2 bases, with 20 bases between. This CDR3 region has 16 residues. The CDR3 DNA is TGCAGCGTTTTCTCTTCGGTCGGCGGATACACAGATACGCAGTATTTT. It codes for CSVFSSVGGYTDTQYF.

The rearrangement joins TRBV7-2 to TRBJ2-1; tentatively, D is TRBD2 (5 bases). Germline V gene data show CDR1 as SGHTA and CDR2 as FQGNSA. The CDR3 covers 14 residues. Trimming left V 2 bases short and J 4 bases short, with 9 bases between. CDR3 protein: CASSLSGKYNEQFF. In DNA, the CDR3 is TGTGCCAGCAGCTTAAGCGGAAAATACAATGAGCAGTTCTTC.